This entry lists 22 T cell receptor beta chains sequenced from one sample in a study of naive and memory T cell subsets. The beta constant-region primer was an equimolar mix of two oligonucleotides covering TRBC1 and TRBC2. TCRdb called the UMI-ligation and nested PCR reads again in MiXCR, with one record for every CDR3 protein. The data contain about 21,000 distinct CDR3 sequences, approximately 11% of them singletons. Material for sequencing was central memory CD8+ T cells from blood. Receptors originate from a human donor in good health.

Only a few counts were recorded for this clonotype. The chain employs TRBV29-1 and TRBJ2-1; 7 bases are a match to TRBD2. Germline V gene data show CDR1 as SQVTM and CDR2 as ANQGSEA. Trimming at V came to 5 bases and at J to 7 bases, leaving 8 bases not matched to a gene. The CDR3 has 13 residues. The CDR3 sequence: CSVSGGSTNEQFF. CDR3 nucleotides: TGCAGCGTTAGCGGCGGGAGTACGAATGAGCAGTTCTTC.

The V and J genes are TRBV6-2 or TRBV6-3 and TRBJ2-2; D could derive from TRBD1 or TRBD2 (5 bases each). This CDR3 is 19 amino acids long. Germline assignment: CDR1 MNHEY and CDR2 SVGEGT. Trimming stripped 7 bases from V and 1 base from J, with 25 bases between. The CDR3 coding sequence is TGTGCCAGCACCCGAGTTATTGGGACCGACACACTGAACACCGGGGAGCTGTTTTTT. Encoded protein: CASTRVIGTDTLNTGELFF.

The chain is built from TRBV7-8 and TRBJ1-1, with a possible D match to TRBD1 (6 bases). Germline V gene lookup returns CDR1 SGHVS and CDR2 FQNEAQ. The CDR3 extends over 12 amino acids. With 8 bases removed from V and 3 bases from J, the gap between germline ends came to 10 bases. The CDR3 DNA reads as TGTGCCAGCGCGCAGGGGTACACTGAAGCTTTCTTT. Residues: CASAQGYTEAFF.

This clonotype has a count of ten or more. The chain combines TRBV5-1 with TRBJ1-4; weak D call: TRBD1 (5 bases). Between the trimmed V and J ends, which lost 1 base and 2 bases, there was a span of 15 bases. In germline, CDR1 is SGHRS, CDR2 YFSETQ. The CDR3 has 17 residues. The CDR3 sequence is CASSLSARASTNEKLFF. In DNA, the CDR3 is TGCGCCAGCAGCTTGTCGGCCAGGGCCTCCACTAATGAAAAACTGTTTTTT.

This clonotype was detected ten times or more. This chain connects TRBV7-9 to TRBJ2-7; D remains unclear. Deletions cut 1 base from V and 2 bases from J, with 3 bases between. The CDR3 is 12 amino acids. The germline CDR1 and CDR2 sequences are SEHNR and FQNEAQ (reference sequence). The CDR3 loop is CASSLVAYEQYF. DNA for the CDR3: TGTGCCAGCAGCTTAGTCGCCTACGAGCAGTACTTC.

This clonotype has only a few counts. The chain links TRBV7-9 to TRBJ2-7, with 11 bases lining up with TRBD2. This CDR3 comprises 16 residues. V was clipped by 7 bases and J by 1 base; unmatched bases: 9. Germline CDR1 SEHNR, CDR2 FQNEAQ (reference sequence). The CDR3 reads CASMKTSGTNSYEQYF. The CDR3 DNA follows: TGTGCCAGCATGAAGACTAGCGGGACAAATTCCTACGAGCAGTACTTC.

This clonotype is medium-sized by share. V and J are TRBV2 and TRBJ2-7, with D maybe TRBD1 (5 bases). Germline assignment: CDR1 SNHLY and CDR2 FYNNEI. The CDR3 has 16 amino acids. Trimming took 7 bases from V and 5 from J, leaving 24 bases between them. DNA for the CDR3: TGTGCCAGCAACTCTGAATTGGACATATTGCAGAACGAGCAGTACTTC. Its protein is CASNSELDILQNEQYF.

This clonotype was detected once. The gene calls are TRBV11-2 and TRBJ2-2; a possible D gene is TRBD1 (5 bases). This CDR3 has 17 amino acids. Trimming removed 1 base at V and 6 bases at J, with 18 bases between. Germline loops: CDR1 SGHAT, CDR2 FQNNGV. The CDR3 coding sequence is TGTGCCAGCAGCTTAGCCAGGTCCAGGGCGGAATCCGGGGAGCTGTTTTTT. It encodes CASSLARSRAESGELFF. The full variable domain, its missing parts supplied by reference TRBV11-2 and TRBJ2-2, is EAGVAQSPRYKIIEKRQSVAFWCNPISGHATLYWYQQILGQGPKLLIQFQNNGVVDDSQLPKDRFSAERLKGVDSTLKIQPAKLEDSAVYLCASSLARSRAESGELFFGEGSRLTVL.

At least ten counts were recorded for this clonotype. V is TRBV7-6 and J is TRBJ2-7, with D perhaps matching TRBD2 (5 bases). Germline V lookup: CDR1 SGHVS, CDR2 FNYEAQ. Trimming cost V 1 base and J 7 bases, with 14 bases left between them. The CDR3 has 14 residues. In DNA form, the CDR3 reads TGTGCCAGCAGCTTAGGGACGGAGGCCGGGGAGCAGTACTTC. The encoded protein is CASSLGTEAGEQYF.

In its sample, this clonotype was seen many times. The CDR3 DNA reads TGTGCCAGCAGTGAGGGGAGTGTGTTCACGGGACTAGCGGGAGCGGGCACAGATACGCAGTATTTT. This encodes CASSEGSVFTGLAGAGTDTQYF. The chain carries TRBV6-1 and TRBJ2-3; 14 bases are shared with TRBD2. Germline V gene data show CDR1 as MNHNS and CDR2 as SASEGT. V gave up 3 bases and J gave up 1 base; unmatched junction bases: 18. The CDR3 has 22 residues.

This clonotype has just a few counts. The rearrangement uses TRBV7-8 and TRBJ2-1, with D perhaps TRBD2 (5 bases). This CDR3 region has 13 residues. With 2 bases removed from V and 8 bases from J, the gap between germline ends came to 10 bases. Per germline, CDR1 SGHVS and CDR2 FQNEAQ. The CDR3 loop reads CASSLWTEDEQFF. The CDR3 DNA is TGTGCCAGCAGCTTATGGACTGAGGATGAGCAGTTCTTC.

The chain is built from TRBV9 and TRBJ1-4; D is unresolved. The germline V gene has CDR1 SGDLS and CDR2 YYNGEE. The CDR3 consists of 16 residues. With 4 bases removed from V and 3 bases from J, the gap between germline ends came to 16 bases. CDR3 DNA sequence: TGTGCCAGCAGCCCAGGCCGGCAGGCTTCTAATGAAAAACTGTTTTTT. Residues: CASSPGRQASNEKLFF.

Judged by abundance, this clonotype is large (0.1 to 1%). J is TRBJ2-5 and V is TRBV2; TRBD2 matches 14 bases. CDR1 and CDR2 from the germline V gene are SNHLY and FYNNEI. CDR3 length: 15 residues. The trim removed 8 bases at V and 4 bases at J, leaving 6 bases unmatched. CDR3 DNA: TGTGCCAGCTCTTCGGGACTAGCGGGAGTAGAGACCCAGTACTTC. This codes for CASSSGLAGVETQYF.

In its sample, this clonotype was seen many times. J is TRBJ1-5 and V is TRBV13; no definite D call. The CDR3 spans 14 residues. Germline V gene data show CDR1 as PRHDT and CDR2 as FYEKMQ (reference sequence). V gave up 1 base and J gave up 3 bases, with 7 bases separating them. The CDR3 loop reads CASSLAPNNQPQHF. CDR3 nucleotides: TGTGCCAGCAGCTTAGCTCCGAACAATCAGCCCCAGCATTTT.

This clonotype was recorded many times. The chain combines TRBV7-9 with TRBJ1-3; D uncertain. The length of the CDR3 is 15 residues. Per the germline V gene, CDR1 is SEHNR and CDR2 is FQNEAQ (reference sequence). Between the trimmed V and J ends, which lost 2 bases and 8 bases, there was a span of 16 bases. The CDR3 DNA is TGTGCCAGCAGCTTAAGGCCTTCGGGAGGCGACACCATATATTTT. Its translation is CASSLRPSGGDTIYF.

The sample holds many counts of this clonotype. The gene calls are TRBV20-1 and TRBJ2-1; perhaps TRBD2 as D (5 bases). Germline CDR1 reads DFQATT; CDR2 reads SNEGSKA (reference sequence). This CDR3 spans 12 amino acids. Trimming removed 3 bases at V and 10 bases at J, with 13 bases between. This CDR3 reads CSASRTEGEQFF. The DNA for the CDR3 is TGCAGTGCTAGTCGCACTGAGGGCGAGCAGTTCTTC.

The sample holds a few counts of this clonotype. The chain combines TRBV6-2 or TRBV6-3 with TRBJ2-1; 9 bases fit TRBD2. Germline V lookup: CDR1 MNHEY, CDR2 SVGEGT. Unmatched junction bases numbered 13, after V lost 2 bases and J lost 8 bases. CDR3 size: 17 residues. This chain's CDR3 is CASSYSPREGLSDEQFF. The DNA for the CDR3 is TGTGCCAGCAGTTACAGCCCGCGGGAGGGCCTGAGTGATGAGCAGTTCTTC.

By frequency in the sample, this clonotype is medium-sized. The chain employs TRBV7-8 and TRBJ1-1; no definite D call. Between the trimmed V and J ends, which lost 5 bases and 7 bases, there was a span of 14 bases. CDR3 length equals 13 residues. Germline values: CDR1 SGHVS, CDR2 FQNEAQ. The CDR3 protein is CASSGDGWGEAFF. Here the CDR3 DNA reads TGTGCCAGCAGCGGGGATGGCTGGGGTGAAGCTTTCTTT. The full variable domain, its missing parts supplied by reference TRBV7-8 and TRBJ1-1, is GAGVSQSPRYKVAKRGQDVALRCDPISGHVSLFWYQQALGQGPEFLTYFQNEAQLDKSGLPSDRFFAERPEGSVSTLKIQRTQQEDSAVYLCASSGDGWGEAFFGQGTRLTVV.

The sample holds a few counts of this clonotype. The V call is TRBV4-3, the J call TRBJ2-7; D is ambiguous. The CDR3 spans 14 residues. V lost 1 base and J lost 6, with 13 bases in between. The germline V gene encodes CDR1 LGHNA and CDR2 YSLEER. The CDR3 nucleotides read TGCGCCAGCAGCCAAGTCCACATATCTGCCGAGCAGTACTTC. Its protein is CASSQVHISAEQYF.

The chain joins TRBV25-1 to TRBJ2-1; D might be TRBD2 (5 bases). CDR1 and CDR2 (germline): MGHDK, SYGVNS. Trimming shortened V by 3 bases and J by 2 bases, and 14 bases separated the two germline ends. This CDR3 spans 16 amino acids. The DNA for the CDR3 is TGTGCCAGCAGTGACGCGAGCAGCGGAGCCTACAATGAGCAGTTCTTC. Amino acids: CASSDASSGAYNEQFF.

For this clonotype: This may arise from a read error, as a much more abundant clone is one base away. This rearrangement joins TRBV6-5 to TRBJ1-5, with D hard to call. CDR1 is MNHEY and CDR2 is SVGAGI in the germline V gene. The CDR3 contains 13 residues. V lost 8 bases and J lost 3, with 11 bases in between. CDR3 nucleotide sequence: TGTGCCAGCGGTCCGGCCTACAATCAGCCCCAGCATTTT. Protein product: CASGPAYNQPQHF.

The sample holds many counts of this clonotype. J is TRBJ2-2 and V is TRBV6-5; D unclear. The germline V and J ends were trimmed by 0 bases and 5 bases, with 7 bases remaining between them. The CDR3 consists of 14 residues. CDR1 is MNHEY and CDR2 is SVGAGI in the germline V gene. The CDR3, as DNA: TGTGCCAGCAGTTACTCGGGCCTAACCGGGGAGCTGTTTTTT. This gives the protein CASSYSGLTGELFF.